A selection of T cell receptor beta chains follows, all from one sample in a study of T cells in Graves' hyperthyroidism and ophthalmopathy. TCRdb redid the calling of the multiplex PCR reads with MiXCR, one entry per CDR3 protein. The table lists roughly 740,000 distinct CDR3 sequences, about 15% of them singletons. The specimen was blood. These receptors all come from a man aged 18 to 30 with Graves' hyperthyroidism. CDR3s include the opening cysteine and the closing phenylalanine or tryptophan. Each record gives: CDR3 length, clone size, D gene, V gene, J gene, CDR3 DNA, CDR3 protein. A D gene is named only where the DNA matches it firmly. Rows give clone size only sometimes, using once, few, many, or a class for an expanded clone.

>16|many|TRBD2|TRBV6-2/TRBV6-3|TRBJ2-7
TGTGCCAGCAGTTACTCGTTCGGACTAGCGACCTACGAGCAGTACTTC
CASSYSFGLATYEQYF
>15|many|NA|TRBV6-2/TRBV6-3|TRBJ2-1
TGTGCCAGCAGCCTTCAGACGTTAAGCCACAATGAGCAGTTCTTC
CASSLQTLSHNEQFF
>13|NA|TRBD1|TRBV6-1|TRBJ2-1
TGTGCCAGCAGTCCCTCCGGGACAGGGGGGCAGTTCTTC
CASSPSGTGGQFF
>12|many|NA|TRBV29-1|TRBJ2-7
TGCAGCGTTGATCCGGGGAACTACGAGCAGTACTTC
CSVDPGNYEQYF
>17|few|TRBD2|TRBV14|TRBJ2-1
TGTGCCAGCAGCCCGATTCAGGGACTAGCGGAAAACAATGAGCAGTTCTTC
CASSPIQGLAENNEQFF
>13|many|TRBD2|TRBV10-3|TRBJ2-5
TGTGCCGTTGGGACTAGCGGTCAAGAGACCCAGTACTTC
CAVGTSGQETQYF
>13|NA|TRBD1|TRBV29-1|TRBJ2-7
TGCAGCGTTTCGGGACAGGGCACCTACGAGCAGTACTTC
CSVSGQGTYEQYF
>16|many|TRBD2|TRBV7-3|TRBJ2-5
TGTGCCAGCAGCCCCCGGGGGCTAGCGGGAGTAGAGACCCAGTACTTC
CASSPRGLAGVETQYF
>16|many|TRBD1|TRBV7-9|TRBJ2-7
TGTGCCAGCAGCTTGGGACAGGGCCAACTCTCCTACGAGCAGTACTTC
CASSLGQGQLSYEQYF
>15|NA|NA|TRBV4-3|TRBJ2-1
TGCGCCAGCAGTCGTGGGACATCCCAGTACAATGAGCAGTTCTTC
CASSRGTSQYNEQFF
>17|many|TRBD1|TRBV10-3|TRBJ1-6
TGTGCCATCAGTGATCGGGACAGGGGACTCTCTGATTCACCCCTCCACTTT
CAISDRDRGLSDSPLHF
>17|NA|NA|TRBV5-1|TRBJ2-2
TGCGCCAGCAGCTCGTATCGTGGGACCGCGAACACCGGGGAGCTGTTTTTT
CASSSYRGTANTGELFF